The 12 T cell receptor beta chains below were found in one sample sequenced in a study of cytomegalovirus exposure and HLA in healthy donors. PCR involved 60 Vbeta and 13 Jbeta primers. Method: immunoSEQ multiplex PCR; TCRdb's copy keeps in-frame clones and lacks some. The sample yields about 160,000 clones, around 76% seen once. Sequenced input: PBMCs. These receptors were taken from a girl between 5 and 17 years old in good health and CMV-seropositive.

V usage is TRBV9 and J usage is TRBJ2-5; TRBD2 agrees at 12 bases. Germline V gives CDR1 SGDLS, CDR2 YYNGEE. Trimming took 3 bases from V and 4 from J; bases not matched to a gene: 1. This CDR3 spans 14 amino acids. The CDR3 DNA is TGTGCCAGCAGCGCTAGCGGGAGGGGAGAGACCCAGTACTTC. As protein: CASSASGRGETQYF.

This chain uses TRBV28 with TRBJ2-3; the match to TRBD2 covers 9 bases. CDR1 is MDHEN, CDR2 SYDVKM, per germline. The CDR3 has 16 amino acids. Trimming removed 7 bases from V and 6 bases from J; junction bases left unmatched: 14. The CDR3 loop reads CASIPAGGPVGDTQYF. The CDR3 DNA reads TGTGCCAGCATTCCGGCGGGGGGGCCGGTTGGGGATACGCAGTATTTT.

The genes are TRBV5-1 and TRBJ2-3, with D possibly matching TRBD2 (6 bases). The germline V gene has CDR1 SGHRS and CDR2 YFSETQ. The ends were cut back, 6 bases at V and 4 bases at J, with 15 bases in the middle. The CDR3 totals 14 residues. The CDR3 here is CASTYGGNADTQYF. In nucleotides, the CDR3 is TGCGCCAGCACCTACGGCGGGAACGCAGATACGCAGTATTTT.

The chain uses TRBV5-8 and TRBJ2-5, with 8 bases fitting TRBD2. The CDR3 is made up of 15 amino acids. Germline V lookup: CDR1 SGHTS, CDR2 YDEGEE. Losses at the gene ends were 2 bases for V and 5 bases for J; bases not matched to a gene: 8. The CDR3: CASSFQRGKMETQYF. The CDR3 DNA reads as TGTGCCAGCAGCTTCCAGCGGGGGAAAATGGAGACCCAGTACTTC.

The gene calls are TRBV28 and TRBJ2-1; 16 positions match TRBD2. The V gene end was trimmed by 5 bases and the J gene end by 10 bases; junction bases not matched to a gene: 2. CDR1 and CDR2 (germline): MDHEN, SYDVKM. This CDR3 is built from 14 residues. This CDR3 reads CASSPGLAGGEQFF. CDR3 in DNA: TGTGCCAGCAGTCCGGGACTAGCGGGGGGGGAGCAGTTCTTC.

The J gene is TRBJ2-5, the V gene TRBV7-2; 10 positions match TRBD2. Germline values: CDR1 SGHTA, CDR2 FQGNSA. V lost 4 bases, J lost 5 bases, and 7 bases stayed unmatched. The CDR3 contains 15 residues. Here the CDR3 DNA reads TGTGCCAGCAGCTCGGGTAGCGGGGGGCGGGAGACCCAGTACTTC. Its translation is CASSSGSGGRETQYF.

This chain joins TRBV5-1 and TRBJ2-3, with 10 bases identical to TRBD1. V shed 4 bases and J 5 bases; nucleotides not matched to a gene: 10. Germline V gene sequence: CDR1 SGHRS, CDR2 YFSETQ. There are 16 residues in the CDR3. In nucleotides, the CDR3 is TGCGCCAGCAGCAGAGCCGGGACAGGGGTAGGAGATACGCAGTATTTT. Its translation is CASSRAGTGVGDTQYF.

V is TRBV25-1 and J is TRBJ2-5; D might be TRBD2 (5 bases). This CDR3 comprises 18 residues. V was pared by 2 bases and J by 4 bases, with 23 bases between. From germline, CDR1 is MGHDK and CDR2 SYGVNS. The CDR3 sequence is CASSEPTHVGPGRETQYF. The CDR3 DNA is TGTGCCAGCAGTGAACCCACGCACGTCGGACCGGGGAGAGAGACCCAGTACTTC.

V gene TRBV11-2 combines with J gene TRBJ2-7, with D possibly being TRBD1 (7 bases). The CDR3 is 15 residues long. Trimming removed 5 bases from V and 0 bases from J, with 14 bases in between. Per germline, CDR1 SGHAT and CDR2 FQNNGV. CDR3 sequence reads: CASSAGTDRSYEQYF. Here the CDR3 DNA reads TGTGCCAGCAGCGCGGGGACAGACCGCTCCTACGAGCAGTACTTC.

This clone was seen more than once but under ten times. The chain combines TRBV10-3 with TRBJ2-1; 11 positions agree with TRBD2. Germline-derived CDR1 and CDR2 are ENHRY and SYGVKD. The CDR3 runs 13 residues. Trimming removed 10 bases from V and 15 bases from J; junction bases left unmatched: 14. The CDR3 DNA sequence: TGTGCCACAACTGACAAACTAGCGGGAGTCGTGTTCTTC. It encodes CATTDKLAGVVFF.

V gene TRBV5-1 combines with J gene TRBJ1-4; no definite D call. Germline V lookup: CDR1 SGHRS, CDR2 YFSETQ. V lost 8 bases and J 7 bases, leaving 18 bases between the germline ends. CDR3 length: 14 amino acids. The CDR3 DNA reads as TGCGCCAGTCCGCCGGGTCCGGCGGGTGAAAAACTGTTTTTT. Amino acids: CASPPGPAGEKLFF. The full variable domain, in which reference TRBV5-1 and TRBJ1-4 provide the parts outside the CDR3, is KAGVTQTPRYLIKTRGQQVTLSCSPISGHRSVSWYQQTPGQGLQFLFEYFSETQRNKGNFPGRFSGRQFSNSRSEMNVSTLELGDSALYLCASPPGPAGEKLFFGSGTQLSVL.

The chain has TRBV19 and TRBJ2-1; 11 bases map to TRBD2. V shed 5 bases, J shed 3 bases, and the junction held 3 bases outside the gene matches. CDR3 size: 15 residues. Germline values: CDR1 LNHDA, CDR2 SQIVND (reference sequence). The CDR3 spells CASSVGLAGYNEQFF. The CDR3 coding sequence is TGTGCCAGTAGTGTCGGACTAGCGGGCTACAATGAGCAGTTCTTC.